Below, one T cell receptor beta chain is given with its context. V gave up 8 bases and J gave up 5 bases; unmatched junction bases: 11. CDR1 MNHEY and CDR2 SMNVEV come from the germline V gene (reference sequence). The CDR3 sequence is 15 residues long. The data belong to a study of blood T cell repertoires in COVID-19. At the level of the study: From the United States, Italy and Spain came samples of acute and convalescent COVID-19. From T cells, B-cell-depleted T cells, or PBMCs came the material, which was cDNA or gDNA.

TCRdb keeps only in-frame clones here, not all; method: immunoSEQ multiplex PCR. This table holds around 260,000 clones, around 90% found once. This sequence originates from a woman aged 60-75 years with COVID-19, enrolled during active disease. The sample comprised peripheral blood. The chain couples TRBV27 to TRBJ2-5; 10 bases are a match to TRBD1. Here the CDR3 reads CASSGDRGRGETQYF. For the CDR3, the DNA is TGTGCCAGCTCCGGTGACAGGGGGCGCGGGGAGACCCAGTACTTC.